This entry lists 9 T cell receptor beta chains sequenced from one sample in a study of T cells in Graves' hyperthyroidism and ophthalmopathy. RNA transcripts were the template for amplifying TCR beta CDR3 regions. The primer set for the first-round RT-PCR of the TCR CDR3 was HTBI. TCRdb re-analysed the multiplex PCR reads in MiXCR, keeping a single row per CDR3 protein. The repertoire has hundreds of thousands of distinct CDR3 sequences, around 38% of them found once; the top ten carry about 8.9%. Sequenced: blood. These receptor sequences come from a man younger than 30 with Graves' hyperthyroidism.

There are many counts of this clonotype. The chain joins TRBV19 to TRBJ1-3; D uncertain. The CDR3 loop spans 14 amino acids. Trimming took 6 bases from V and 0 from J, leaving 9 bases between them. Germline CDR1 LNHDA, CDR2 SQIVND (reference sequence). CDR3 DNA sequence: TGTGCCAGTAGCTCGACTTACTCTGGAAACACCATATATTTT. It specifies CASSSTYSGNTIYF.

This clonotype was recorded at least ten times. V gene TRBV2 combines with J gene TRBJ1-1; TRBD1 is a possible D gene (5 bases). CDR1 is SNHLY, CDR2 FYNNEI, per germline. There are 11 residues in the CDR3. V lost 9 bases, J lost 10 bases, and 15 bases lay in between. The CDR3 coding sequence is TGTGCCAGTCAGGGAGCACTTGGAGCTTTCTTT. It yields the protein CASQGALGAFF.

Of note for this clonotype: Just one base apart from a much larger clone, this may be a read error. CDR3 residues: CASSFGQQNYGYAF. The CDR3 coding sequence is TGTGCCAGCAGCTTCGGACAGCAAAACTATGGCTACGCCTTC. The V call is TRBV5-1, the J call TRBJ1-2, with D perhaps TRBD1 (6 bases). The CDR3 loop spans 14 amino acids. Germline-derived CDR1 and CDR2 are SGHRS and YFSETQ.

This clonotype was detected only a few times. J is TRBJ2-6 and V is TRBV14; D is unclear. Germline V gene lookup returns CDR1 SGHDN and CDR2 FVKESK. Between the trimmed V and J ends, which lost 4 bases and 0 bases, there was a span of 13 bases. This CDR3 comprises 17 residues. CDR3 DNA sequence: TGTGCCAGCAGCCTTTCGGGCCTGAACTCTGGGGCCAACGTCCTGACTTTC. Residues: CASSLSGLNSGANVLTF.

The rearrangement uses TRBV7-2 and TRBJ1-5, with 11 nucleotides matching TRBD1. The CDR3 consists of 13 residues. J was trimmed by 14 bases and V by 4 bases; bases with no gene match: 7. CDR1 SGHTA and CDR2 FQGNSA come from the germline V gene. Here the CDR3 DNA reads TGTGCCAGCAGCTCCGGGACAGGGGGTAACGAGCATTTT. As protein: CASSSGTGGNEHF.

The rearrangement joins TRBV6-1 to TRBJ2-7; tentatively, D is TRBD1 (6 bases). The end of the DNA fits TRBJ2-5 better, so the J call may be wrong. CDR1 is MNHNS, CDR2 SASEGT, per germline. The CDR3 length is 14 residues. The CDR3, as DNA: TGTGCCAGCACCCAACAGGGCAGGAGAGAGACCCAGTACTTC. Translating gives CASTQQGRRETQYF.

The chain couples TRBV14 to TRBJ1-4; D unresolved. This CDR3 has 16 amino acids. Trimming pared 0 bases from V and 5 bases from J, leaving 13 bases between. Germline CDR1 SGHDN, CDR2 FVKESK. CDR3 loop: CASSQDGGPGNEKLFF. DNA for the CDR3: TGTGCCAGCAGCCAAGATGGTGGGCCGGGAAATGAAAAACTGTTTTTT.

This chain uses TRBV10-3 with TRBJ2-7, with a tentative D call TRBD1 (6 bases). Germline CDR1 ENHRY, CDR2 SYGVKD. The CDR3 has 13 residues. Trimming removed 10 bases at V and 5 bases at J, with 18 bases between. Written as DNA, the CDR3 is TGTGCCAGCAGGAAACAGGGAGTCAACGAGCAGTACTTC. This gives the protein CASRKQGVNEQYF.

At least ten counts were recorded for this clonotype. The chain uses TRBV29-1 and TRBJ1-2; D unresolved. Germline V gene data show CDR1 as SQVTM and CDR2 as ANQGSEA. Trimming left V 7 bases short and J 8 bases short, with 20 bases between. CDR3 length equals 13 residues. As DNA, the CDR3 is TGCAGCGCGGGTCCGAAGGCCGCGGGGGGCTACACCTTC. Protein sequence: CSAGPKAAGGYTF. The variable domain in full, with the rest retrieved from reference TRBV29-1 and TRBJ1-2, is SAVISQKPSRDICQRGTSLTIQCQVDSQVTMMFWYRQQPGQSLTLIATANQGSEATYESGFVIDKFPISRPNLTFSTLTVSNMSPEDSSIYLCSAGPKAAGGYTFGSGTRLTVV.